A single sample gave rise to the 10 T cell receptor beta chains below, sequenced in a study of identical twins. TCRdb reprocessed the 5' RACE reads via MiXCR and lists one record per CDR3 protein. The table has about 520,000 distinct CDR3 sequences, about 20% seen once. These data are also associated with another study on T cells expressing NK-cell markers.

Source material: CD4+ T cells sorted from blood. The source of these receptors is a woman aged 18-35 years in good health.

This clonotype was seen a handful of times. The chain carries TRBV3-1 and TRBJ2-7; D unclear. Trimming took off 0 bases at V and 0 bases at J, with 12 bases between the two ends. There are 16 residues in the CDR3. The V gene's germline CDR1 is LGHDT and CDR2 YNNKEL (reference sequence). CDR3 nucleotides: TGTGCCAGCAGCCAAGACGTAGGTACGATCTCCTACGAGCAGTACTTC. Translation gives CASSQDVGTISYEQYF.

The genes are TRBV12-3 or TRBV12-4 and TRBJ2-5; D remains ambiguous. There are 11 residues in the CDR3. V was cut by 6 bases and J by 5 bases, with 7 bases left in between. The CDR3 reads CASRKTETQYF. As DNA, the CDR3 is TGTGCCAGCAGGAAAACTGAGACCCAGTACTTC.

This clonotype was seen many times. V is TRBV7-8 and J is TRBJ1-5; the D is unclear. Germline loops: CDR1 SGHVS, CDR2 FQNEAQ. This CDR3 is built from 13 residues. With 2 bases removed from V and 11 bases from J, the gap between germline ends came to 13 bases. The DNA of the CDR3 is TGTGCCAGCAGCTTATACCCTCCGGGAGCCCAGCATTTT. Its protein product is CASSLYPPGAQHF. The whole variable domain, remainder taken from reference TRBV7-8 and TRBJ1-5, is GAGVSQSPRYKVAKRGQDVALRCDPISGHVSLFWYQQALGQGPEFLTYFQNEAQLDKSGLPSDRFFAERPEGSVSTLKIQRTQQEDSAVYLCASSLYPPGAQHFGDGTRLSIL.

The V gene is TRBV7-9, the J gene TRBJ2-2; TRBD2 is a possible D gene (5 bases). The V end was cut by 8 bases, the J end by 0 bases, with 10 bases between. Germline V gives CDR1 SEHNR, CDR2 FQNEAQ (reference sequence). There are 14 residues in the CDR3. The CDR3 nucleotides read TGTGCCAGCCGTGGGAGTGCGAACACCGGGGAGCTGTTTTTT. Its translation: CASRGSANTGELFF.

V usage is TRBV5-1 and J usage is TRBJ2-7; perhaps D is TRBD1 or TRBD2 (5 bases each). CDR1 is SGHRS, CDR2 YFSETQ, per germline. CDR3 length: 14 amino acids. V lost 0 bases and J 3 bases, leaving 10 bases between the germline ends. CDR3 nucleotide sequence: TGCGCCAGCAGCTTGGGTTTTGGGGGCTACGAGCAGTACTTC. It encodes CASSLGFGGYEQYF.

This chain links TRBV10-3 with TRBJ1-2, with D uncertain. Germline V gene sequence: CDR1 ENHRY, CDR2 SYGVKD. V lost 8 bases to trimming and J lost 0 bases, with 7 bases between them. The CDR3 is 12 amino acids. The CDR3 protein is CAIRTANYGYTF. CDR3 nucleotides: TGTGCCATCCGTACAGCTAACTATGGCTACACCTTC.

The CDR3 is CASSEALRAWVEQYF. The CDR3 region has the DNA TGTGCCAGCAGTGAAGCGCTTAGGGCGTGGGTCGAGCAGTACTTC. The chain has TRBV2 and TRBJ2-7; D ambiguous. The CDR3 has 15 residues. The germline CDR1 and CDR2 sequences are SNHLY and FYNNEI. V was trimmed by 0 bases and J by 6 bases, leaving 15 bases between them.

The chain carries TRBV20-1 and TRBJ2-1; 9 bases match TRBD2. Losses at the gene ends were 0 bases for V and 8 bases for J; bases not matched to a gene: 8. The CDR3 covers 15 residues. CDR1 and CDR2 (germline): DFQATT, SNEGSKA (reference sequence). The CDR3 here is CSARDLISGSDEQFF. The DNA for the CDR3 is TGCAGTGCTAGAGATCTGATTAGCGGGAGCGATGAGCAGTTCTTC.

V usage is TRBV10-3 and J usage is TRBJ2-5; the D gene is possibly TRBD1 (6 bases). Germline V gene lookup returns CDR1 ENHRY and CDR2 SYGVKD. V dropped 3 bases and J dropped 0 bases, with 11 bases sitting between them. This CDR3 has 15 residues. This CDR3 is CAISDPQGYQETQYF. Written as DNA, the CDR3 is TGTGCCATCAGTGATCCCCAGGGGTACCAAGAGACCCAGTACTTC.

The chain has TRBV5-1 and TRBJ1-1, with 8 bases aligning to TRBD1. The CDR3 contains 14 residues. Germline CDR1 and CDR2: SGHRS and YFSETQ. The trim removed 0 bases at V and 8 bases at J, leaving 6 bases unmatched. The CDR3 DNA sequence: TGCGCCAGCAGCTTGGAGGCAGGGGGCAGCGAAGCTTTCTTT. Its translation is CASSLEAGGSEAFF.